This T cell receptor beta chain was sequenced for a study of blood T cell repertoires in COVID-19. V lost 3 bases to trimming and J lost 1 base, with 15 bases between them. The CDR3 is 17 amino acids. CDR1 is KGHSH and CDR2 is LQKENI in the germline V gene. Assay used: immunoSEQ multiplex PCR; TCRdb lists only in-frame clones, some missing. The sample consists of around 330,000 clones, around 87% of them appearing once. The sample was peripheral blood. The V call is TRBV18, the J call TRBJ2-2; D might be TRBD1 (5 bases). The clonotype was recovered from a woman aged 45-65 years with active or convalescent COVID-19. Here the CDR3 reads CASSPARVMENTGELFF. The CDR3 nucleotides read TGTGCCAGCTCACCCGCCAGGGTGATGGAGAACACCGGGGAGCTGTTTTTT.